The source of this TCR beta chain is a study of cytomegalovirus exposure and HLA in healthy donors. Study-wide points: Later findings reportedly placed an Asian-associated ancestry cluster below the approximately 670-donor mean for N-insertions. TCR beta chain V- and J-gene trimming was linked, in a later analysis, to a missense variant in DCLRE1C.

In regard to this clone: What it binds is not known.

The study ran its PCR with 60 Vbeta and 13 Jbeta primers. In the original workflow: The count from a later analysis was tens of millions of unique TCR beta chains, approximately 9.9 million of them shared. Clones were sequenced by immunoSEQ multiplex PCR, and TCRdb holds only the in-frame ones, with some missing. V and J calls and clone size are copied from that table; D and trimming were computed from the DNA. The sample has 100,000 to 120,000 clones; approximately 80% are singletons. This CDR3 is 13 amino acids long. CDR1 is MRHNA, CDR2 SNTAGT, per germline. V gave up 0 bases and J gave up 4 bases, with 6 bases separating them.

This chain joins TRBV6-4 and TRBJ1-2; D unresolved. The source of this sequence is a young man in good health and CMV-seropositive. Source material: PBMCs. CDR3 coding DNA: TGTGCCAGCAGTGACTCAGGAGGCTATGGCTACACCTTC. Amino acids: CASSDSGGYGYTF.